The T cell receptor beta chain described here comes from a study of blood T cell repertoires in COVID-19. Overall study context: Material from acute and convalescent COVID-19 was sourced from the United States, Italy and Spain.

As handled by the study authors: Nucleated cell counts were estimated from reference gene primer amplification. Data came from immunoSEQ multiplex PCR; TCRdb stores just in-frame clones and leaves some out. That table supplies the V and J calls and clone size; D and trimming were determined from the DNA. The sample contains under 300,000 clones, roughly 85% of which appear only once. The germline V gene has CDR1 SGHRS and CDR2 YFSETQ. CDR3 length: 15 residues. Trimming cost V 5 bases and J 3 bases, with 17 bases left between them. V gene TRBV5-1 combines with J gene TRBJ1-1; TRBD1 might be the D (5 bases). The receptor's source is a woman between 65 and 79 years old with acute or convalescent COVID-19. Specimen: peripheral blood. DNA for the CDR3: TGCGCCAGCAGGCCTGGACCGGAGGGGTACACTGAAGCTTTCTTT. It encodes CASRPGPEGYTEAFF.